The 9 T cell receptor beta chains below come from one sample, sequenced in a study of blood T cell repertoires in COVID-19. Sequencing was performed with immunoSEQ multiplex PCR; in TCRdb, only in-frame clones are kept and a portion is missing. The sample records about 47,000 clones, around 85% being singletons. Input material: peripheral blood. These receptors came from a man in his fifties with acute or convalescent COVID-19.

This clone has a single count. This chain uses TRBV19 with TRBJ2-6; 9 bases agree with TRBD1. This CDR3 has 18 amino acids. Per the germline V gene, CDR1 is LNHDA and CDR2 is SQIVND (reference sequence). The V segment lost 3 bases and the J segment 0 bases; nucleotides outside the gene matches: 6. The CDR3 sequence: CASSIGDRAYSGANVLTF. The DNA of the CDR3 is TGTGCCAGTAGTATTGGGGACAGGGCTTACTCTGGGGCCAACGTCCTGACTTTC.

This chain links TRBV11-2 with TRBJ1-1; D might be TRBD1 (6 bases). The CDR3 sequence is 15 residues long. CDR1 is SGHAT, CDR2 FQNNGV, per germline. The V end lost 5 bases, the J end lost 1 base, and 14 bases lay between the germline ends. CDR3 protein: CASSPTGQRNTEAFF. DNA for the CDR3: TGTGCCAGCAGCCCAACCGGACAGAGGAACACTGAAGCTTTCTTT.

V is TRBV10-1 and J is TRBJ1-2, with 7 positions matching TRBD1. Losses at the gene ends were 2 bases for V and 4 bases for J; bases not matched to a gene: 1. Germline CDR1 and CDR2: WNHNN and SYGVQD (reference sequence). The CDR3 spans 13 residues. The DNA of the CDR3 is TGCGCCAGCAGTGAGGACAGGGTCTATGGCTACACCTTC. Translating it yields CASSEDRVYGYTF.

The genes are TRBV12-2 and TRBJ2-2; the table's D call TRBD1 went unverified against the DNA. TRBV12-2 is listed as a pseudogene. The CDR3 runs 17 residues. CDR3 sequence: CASRGSRAGDDTGELFF. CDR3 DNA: TGTGCAAGTCGCGGATCGCGGGCAGGGGATGACACCGGGGAGCTGTTTTTT.

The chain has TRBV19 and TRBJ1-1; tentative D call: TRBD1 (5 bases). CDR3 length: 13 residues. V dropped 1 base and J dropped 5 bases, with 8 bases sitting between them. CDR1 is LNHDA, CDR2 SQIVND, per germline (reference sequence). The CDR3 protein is CASSIAGGTEAFF. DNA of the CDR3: TGTGCCAGTAGTATAGCGGGGGGTACTGAAGCTTTCTTT.

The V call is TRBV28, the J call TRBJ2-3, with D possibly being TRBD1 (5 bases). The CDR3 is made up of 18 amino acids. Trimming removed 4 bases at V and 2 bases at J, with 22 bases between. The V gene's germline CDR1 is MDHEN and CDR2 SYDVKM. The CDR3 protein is CASSSGAPWGVDTDTQYF. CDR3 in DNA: TGTGCCAGCAGTTCCGGTGCCCCATGGGGCGTCGACACAGATACGCAGTATTTT.

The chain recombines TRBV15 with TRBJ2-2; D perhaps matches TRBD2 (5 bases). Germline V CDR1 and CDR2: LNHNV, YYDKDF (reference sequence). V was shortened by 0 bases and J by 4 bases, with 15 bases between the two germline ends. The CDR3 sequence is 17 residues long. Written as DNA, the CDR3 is TGTGCCACCAGCAGAGATCGTAGGGCGGGCCGCACCGGGGAGCTGTTTTTT. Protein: CATSRDRRAGRTGELFF.

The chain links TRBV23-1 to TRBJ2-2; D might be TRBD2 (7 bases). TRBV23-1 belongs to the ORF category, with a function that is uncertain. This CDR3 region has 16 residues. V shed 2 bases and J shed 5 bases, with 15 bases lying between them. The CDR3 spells CASSQLGGGTTGELFF. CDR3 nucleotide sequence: TGCGCCAGCAGTCAACTAGGGGGAGGGACGACCGGGGAGCTGTTTTTT.

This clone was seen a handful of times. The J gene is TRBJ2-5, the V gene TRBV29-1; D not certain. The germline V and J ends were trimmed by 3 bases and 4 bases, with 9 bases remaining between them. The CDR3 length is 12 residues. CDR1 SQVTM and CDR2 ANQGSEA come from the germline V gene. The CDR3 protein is CSVDISRETQYF. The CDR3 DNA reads TGCAGCGTTGACATTAGCCGAGAGACCCAGTACTTC.